These 2 T cell receptor beta chains share one sample of origin, sequenced in a study of blood T cell repertoires in COVID-19. Sequencing used immunoSEQ multiplex PCR; TCRdb keeps in-frame clones, though not all of them. The sample has more than 400,000 clones, about nine tenths seen once; the top ten hold roughly 0.7%. Sequenced: PBMCs or T cells enriched from blood (not recorded which). The source is a woman aged 18 to 35 who had recovered from COVID-19.

J is TRBJ2-3 and V is TRBV6-5; 12 positions match TRBD2. There are 15 residues in the CDR3. The V and J ends lost 6 bases and 5 bases, in that order; junction bases with no gene match: 6. The V gene's germline CDR1 is MNHEY and CDR2 SVGAGI. CDR3 in amino acids: CASRLLAGGVDTQYF. The CDR3 DNA reads as TGTGCCAGCAGGTTACTAGCGGGGGGTGTAGATACGCAGTATTTT.

The chain carries TRBV5-1 and TRBJ2-7; D might be TRBD1 (6 bases). This CDR3 is 16 amino acids long. Germline CDR1 and CDR2: SGHRS and YFSETQ. The V gene lost 0 bases and the J gene lost 2 bases, with 15 bases spanning the gap. The DNA of the CDR3 is TGCGCCAGCAGCTTGGGAGTACCCGGGACACCCTACGAGCAGTACTTC. Its protein product is CASSLGVPGTPYEQYF.